This T cell receptor (beta chain) was captured by sequencing in a study of blood T cell repertoires in COVID-19. Overall study: Material from acute and convalescent COVID-19 was sourced from the United States, Italy and Spain. The analysed material was cDNA or gDNA that came from T cells, B-cell-depleted T cells, or PBMCs.

J lost 5 bases, V lost 3 bases, and 7 bases had no gene match. Germline CDR1 SGHVS, CDR2 FQNEAQ. The CDR3 has 16 amino acids. Libraries were prepared by immunoSEQ multiplex PCR; TCRdb keeps only in-frame clonotypes and omits some of them. The sample has 100,000 or so clones, about 80% seen once. This TCR was sampled from a human donor in a cohort sampled during active COVID-19. This sequence joins TRBV7-8 and TRBJ1-5; the match to TRBD1 covers 10 bases. Sequencing input: peripheral blood. The CDR3 loop reads CASSLRQDRGYQPQHF. CDR3 nucleotides: TGTGCCAGCAGCTTGCGCCAGGACAGGGGGTATCAGCCCCAGCATTTT.